The entry below gives a single T cell receptor beta chain sequence along with its context. As yet, its antigen is unknown. This record belongs to a study of shared clonotypes between healthy human individuals. Study findings and constraints: An expected dependence of interdonor clonotype sharing on sequencing depth was noted. Non-shared clonotypes showed lower generation probabilities than clonotypes common to all four donors.

J was trimmed by 0 bases and V by 1 base; bases with no gene match: 2. The CDR3 has 17 residues. In germline, CDR1 is LNHDA, CDR2 SQIVND (reference sequence). Adult Caucasians living in Nashville, Tennessee made up all of the donors. Some clones are missing from TCRdb's copy, which holds only in-frame ones; the method was immunoSEQ multiplex PCR. The sample has some 2,500,000 clones; around 93% are singletons. The material sequenced was naive CD4+ T cells from PBMCs. Subset denoted: CD45RA+ positively selected. The sequence was collected from a man aged 18 to 30 in good health. Some clones in this sample may be carry-over from other donors' samples. The chain recombines TRBV19 with TRBJ2-2, with 10 bases lining up with TRBD2. CDR3: CASSIGLAGANTGELFF. CDR3 DNA: TGTGCCAGTAGTATAGGACTAGCGGGTGCGAACACCGGGGAGCTGTTTTTT.